The text below deals with one TCR beta chain. Its antigen is not known. This may be a read error: a much more frequent sequence differs by one nucleotide. A primer matching the constant region was used to make TCR beta cDNA from approximately 520 ng of total RNA. Three rounds of nested multiplex PCR with slightly modified ARM-PCR produced TCR beta libraries. The first two PCR rounds used TRBV1-TRBV30 forward primers with a C-beta reverse primer, 9 to 11 cycles each. TCRdb passed the multiplex PCR reads through MiXCR, listing each CDR3 protein once. The sample records a few hundred thousand distinct CDR3 sequences, 45% to 70% being singletons. These data originate in a study of tumor-infiltrating lymphocytes in primary liver carcinoma. The overall study: These patients were men and women whose ages were 30 to 69 years. Tumor stage was T1-T3 N0M0, and tumor size was about 4 to 11 cm across. The study's findings and limits: Tumors had a top-250-clone fraction that was significantly higher than blood (p = 0.039).

Per the germline V gene, CDR1 is MNHNS and CDR2 is SASEGT. The CDR3 totals 10 residues. Unsorted whole blood supplied the blood RNA, and germline DNA was isolated too. A sample of 3.5 to 5 milliliters of peripheral blood was taken before surgery. This TCR derives from a woman in her 30s with primary liver carcinoma and hepatitis B virus infection. The chain employs TRBV6-1 and TRBJ1-1; no clear D. What was sequenced was peripheral blood. For the CDR3, the DNA is TGTGCCGGCAGAGACTCCAGGGCTTTCTTT. It translates to CAGRDSRAFF.